The 15 T cell receptor beta chains presented below share a single source sample, sequenced in a study of shared clonotypes between healthy human individuals (dated by TCRdb to 2019 to 2021). The library was obtained by the immunoSEQ multiplex PCR assay. This immuneACCESS table, as held by TCRdb, lists in-frame sequences with V and J called but not all clones. Of the missing ones, under half trace to an unresolved V gene in checked studies; the others have no known cause. This sample comprises 2,100,000 or so clones, approximately 96% of them detected only once. About 0.13% of the sample belongs to the ten largest clones. The sample comprised naive CD4+ T cells sorted from blood. What this sample's cell subset or site label stands for: CD45RA+ positively selected. Receptors originate from a man aged 18 to 30 in good health.

The chain couples TRBV12-5 to TRBJ2-6; the D gene is possibly TRBD2 (5 bases). This CDR3 has 15 residues. The germline V gene has CDR1 LGHNT and CDR2 FRNRAP. The V gene lost 5 bases and the J gene lost 0 bases, with 8 bases spanning the gap. CDR3 region: CASGTGNSGANVLTF. The CDR3 DNA follows: TGTGCTAGTGGTACGGGGAACTCTGGGGCCAACGTCCTGACTTTC.

About this clone itself: The sample contains more than one DNA sequence encoding this CDR3. This rearrangement joins TRBV18 to TRBJ1-5; D gene uncertain. V lost 5 bases and J lost 1, with 9 bases in between. CDR1 and CDR2 from the germline V gene are KGHSH and LQKENI. This CDR3 region has 14 residues. The CDR3 here is CASSSGPSNQPQHF. In nucleotides, the CDR3 is TGTGCCAGCTCATCCGGCCCGAGCAATCAGCCCCAGCATTTT. The complete variable domain, with remaining parts taken from reference TRBV18 and TRBJ1-5, reads NAGVMQNPRHLVRRRGQEARLRCSPMKGHSHVYWYRQLPEEGLKFMVYLQKENIIDESGMPKERFSAEFPKEGPSILRIQQVVRGDSAAYFCASSSGPSNQPQHFGDGTRLSIL.

The CDR3 DNA sequence: TGTGCCATCAAAACTAGCGGGGATTACAATGAGCAGTTCTTC. This sequence encodes CAIKTSGDYNEQFF. The rearrangement links TRBV10-3 to TRBJ2-1, with 10 bases aligning to TRBD2. CDR1 and CDR2 from the germline V gene are ENHRY and SYGVKD. The CDR3 totals 14 residues. Germline trimming cut 7 bases from V and 4 bases from J; bases unmatched to any gene: 4.

This clone was recorded only once. Other DNA sequences of this sample code for an identical CDR3. This rearrangement joins TRBV18 to TRBJ2-5, with 8 bases matching TRBD1. Germline V gene sequence: CDR1 KGHSH, CDR2 LQKENI. Germline trimming cut 0 bases from V and 5 bases from J; bases unmatched to any gene: 2. The CDR3 covers 14 residues. The CDR3 reads CASSPPGQAETQYF. CDR3 in DNA: TGTGCCAGCTCACCACCGGGACAGGCGGAGACCCAGTACTTC. The whole variable domain, filled in from reference TRBV18 and TRBJ2-5, reads NAGVMQNPRHLVRRRGQEARLRCSPMKGHSHVYWYRQLPEEGLKFMVYLQKENIIDESGMPKERFSAEFPKEGPSILRIQQVVRGDSAAYFCASSPPGQAETQYFGPGTRLLVL.

CDR3 sequence (DNA): TGTGCCAGCAGCTCCCTCGTAGGGCTCTACAATGAGCAGTTCTTC. Translation gives CASSSLVGLYNEQFF. The rearrangement uses TRBV7-6 and TRBJ2-1; unclear D gene. The CDR3 is 15 residues long. V lost 4 bases and J lost 3, with 13 bases in between. Per the germline V gene, CDR1 is SGHVS and CDR2 is FNYEAQ.

J is TRBJ2-3 and V is TRBV10-2; D tentatively fits TRBD1 or TRBD2 (5 bases each). CDR3 length equals 15 residues. Trimming cost V 5 bases and J 6 bases, with 18 bases left between them. Per the germline V gene, CDR1 is WSHSY and CDR2 is SAAADI. In DNA, the CDR3 is TGCGCCAGCAGTCGGAAACCGGGGACGGTGGATACGCAGTATTTT. Its translation: CASSRKPGTVDTQYF.

V is TRBV5-1 and J is TRBJ2-7, with D uncertain. V gave up 0 bases and J gave up 3 bases, with 10 bases separating them. CDR1 is SGHRS, CDR2 YFSETQ, per germline. The CDR3 has 14 amino acids. CDR3 sequence (DNA): TGCGCCAGCAGCTTGGCGACGAAGAACTACGAGCAGTACTTC. Protein: CASSLATKNYEQYF.

This sequence joins TRBV7-8 and TRBJ1-4, with 8 bases aligning to TRBD1. V was clipped by 6 bases and J by 4 bases; unmatched bases: 7. In germline, CDR1 is SGHVS, CDR2 FQNEAQ. This CDR3 is 15 amino acids long. CDR3 sequence: CASSAQGQVNEKLFF. DNA for the CDR3: TGTGCCAGCAGTGCTCAGGGACAGGTTAATGAAAAACTGTTTTTT.

The chain employs TRBV5-6 and TRBJ2-3; a possible D gene is TRBD2 (6 bases). The CDR3 sequence is 14 residues long. V dropped 5 bases and J dropped 2 bases, with 12 bases sitting between them. Germline V CDR1 and CDR2: SGHDT, YYEEEE. CDR3: CASRGGISTDTQYF. In DNA form, the CDR3 reads TGTGCCAGCAGAGGCGGGATATCCACAGATACGCAGTATTTT.

The chain recombines TRBV5-1 with TRBJ2-1; 10 bases line up with TRBD1. The germline gives CDR1 SGHRS, CDR2 YFSETQ. The CDR3 is made up of 16 amino acids. J lost 1 base, V lost 4 bases, and 5 bases had no gene match. The DNA of the CDR3 is TGCGCCAGCAGCCAACGGGACAGGGGATCCTACAATGAGCAGTTCTTC. It codes for CASSQRDRGSYNEQFF.

This clone appeared once. This chain uses TRBV9 with TRBJ1-6; the match to TRBD1 covers 10 bases. Germline V CDR1 and CDR2: SGDLS, YYNGEE. The V gene end was trimmed by 3 bases and the J gene end by 6 bases; junction bases not matched to a gene: 3. The CDR3 extends over 15 amino acids. The CDR3 nucleotides are TGTGCCAGCAGCGCCCGGACAGGGGGTAATTCACCCCTCCACTTT. It codes for CASSARTGGNSPLHF. Full variable domain (missing parts from reference TRBV9 and TRBJ1-6): DSGVTQTPKHLITATGQRVTLRCSPRSGDLSVYWYQQSLDQGLQFLIQYYNGEERAKGNILERFSAQQFPDLHSELNLSSLELGDSALYFCASSARTGGNSPLHFGNGTRLTVT.

This clone was counted once. The chain joins TRBV10-3 to TRBJ2-7, with 7 bases matching TRBD1. Germline CDR1 ENHRY, CDR2 SYGVKD. The CDR3 consists of 14 residues. V shed 10 bases and J 1 base; nucleotides not matched to a gene: 10. CDR3 bases: TGTGCCACCTCTCCGGGACAGCTATCCTACGAGCAGTACTTC. Amino acids: CATSPGQLSYEQYF.

The chain is built from TRBV6-6 and TRBJ2-7; weak D call: TRBD1 (6 bases). Germline loops: CDR1 MNHNY, CDR2 SVGAGI (reference sequence). The V and J ends lost 5 bases and 3 bases respectively, with 14 bases between them. The CDR3 is 14 amino acids. CDR3 nucleotide sequence: TGTGCCAGCAGTAACCCCTTGGACAGCTACGAGCAGTACTTC. It yields the protein CASSNPLDSYEQYF.

To note about this clone: At the DNA level, this CDR3 is encoded by other sequences in the same sample as well. The chain joins TRBV5-1 to TRBJ2-5; TRBD2 matches at 7 bases. The CDR3 covers 14 residues. Trimming removed 2 bases from V and 2 bases from J; junction bases left unmatched: 3. Germline-derived CDR1 and CDR2 are SGHRS and YFSETQ. The chain's CDR3 is CASSFGGVQETQYF. In DNA form, the CDR3 reads TGCGCCAGCAGCTTTGGGGGGGTACAAGAGACCCAGTACTTC. Looking up the rest from reference TRBV5-1 and TRBJ2-5 gives the full variable domain: KAGVTQTPRYLIKTRGQQVTLSCSPISGHRSVSWYQQTPGQGLQFLFEYFSETQRNKGNFPGRFSGRQFSNSRSEMNVSTLELGDSALYLCASSFGGVQETQYFGPGTRLLVL.

This sequence joins TRBV4-1 and TRBJ1-4; D gene uncertain. The V and J ends lost 1 base and 8 bases respectively, with 8 bases between them. CDR3 size: 13 residues. The germline V gene encodes CDR1 MGHRA and CDR2 YSYEKL. The DNA of the CDR3 is TGCGCCAGCAGCCAAGTTCCGAGGGAAAAACTGTTTTTT. It encodes CASSQVPREKLFF.